A selection of T cell receptor beta chains follows, all from one sample in a study of regulatory T cells in long-lasting Graves disease. TCRdb fed the multiplex PCR reads into MiXCR, producing one record per CDR3 protein. The data hold about 450,000 distinct CDR3 sequences, with less than 15% observed a single time. These data were likewise used in another study, on T cells in Graves' hyperthyroidism and ophthalmopathy.

The material was peripheral blood mononuclear cells (PBMCs), obtained at new diagnosis, from a patient treated with antithyroid drugs. Receptors were obtained from a woman in her forties or fifties with Graves disease. Both conserved end residues are trimmed from each CDR3. The order of the fields is J gene, V gene, CDR3 protein.

>TRBJ2-1|TRBV4-2
ASSQPQGNYNEQF
>TRBJ1-1|TRBV9
ASSSRQGADTEAF
>TRBJ2-7|TRBV20-1
SARDGLSGGQSYEQY
>TRBJ1-2|TRBV5-6
ASQQGLYGYT
>TRBJ2-7|TRBV27
ASTGADTYEQY
>TRBJ2-5|TRBV18
ASLGRIQETQY
>TRBJ1-2|TRBV5-1
ASKPGYSYGYT
>TRBJ1-1|TRBV6-9
ASSYARDTEAF
>TRBJ2-7|TRBV10-3
AIPGGQLGRYFYEQY
>TRBJ2-3|TRBV14
ASSQGFSAQATDTQY
>TRBJ2-4|TRBV28
ASSQQGPNIQY
>TRBJ2-3|TRBV27
ASSPRVAGDPDTQY
>TRBJ2-7|TRBV7-9
ASSQGPLPYEQY
>TRBJ2-7|TRBV4-2
ASSQDPSLGEQY
>TRBJ2-3|TRBV18
ASSPELDRYTDTQY
>TRBJ2-7|TRBV10-3
AISVGTGNYEQY